The 16 T cell receptor beta chains listed next were all sequenced from one sample in a study of blood T cell repertoires in COVID-19. Here immunoSEQ multiplex PCR was the method, and the copy in TCRdb shows in-frame clones only, minus some. The sample lists tens of thousands of clones, more than 80% seen once, with approximately 11% in the top ten. Sequencing was done on a sample of peripheral blood. All receptors come from a man between 60 and 75 years old in a cohort sampled during active COVID-19.

The chain combines TRBV30 with TRBJ1-2, with 11 bases fitting TRBD1. CDR1 GTSNPN and CDR2 SVGIG come from the germline V gene (reference sequence). This CDR3 is 13 amino acids long. The V segment lost 5 bases and the J segment 2 bases; nucleotides outside the gene matches: 1. This CDR3 is CAWRTGGNYGYTF. DNA for the CDR3: TGTGCCTGGCGGACAGGGGGCAACTATGGCTACACCTTC.

The chain links TRBV5-1 to TRBJ1-2, with TRBD1 matching over 8 bases. J was trimmed by 5 bases and V by 4 bases; bases with no gene match: 7. Looked up from germline, CDR1 is SGHRS and CDR2 is YFSETQ. This CDR3 comprises 14 residues. The CDR3 sequence is CASSDGQGKYGYTF. The CDR3 DNA reads as TGCGCCAGCAGCGACGGACAGGGAAAATATGGCTACACCTTC.

This clone showed up just once. The chain links TRBV24-1 to TRBJ1-1; D gene ambiguous. The ends were cut back, 11 bases at V and 1 base at J, with 7 bases in the middle. The CDR3 spans 11 residues. The V gene's germline CDR1 is KGHDR and CDR2 SFDVKD. This CDR3 reads CANTQNTEAFF. CDR3 bases: TGTGCCAACACACAGAACACTGAAGCTTTCTTT.

In its sample, this clone was seen a few times. V is TRBV19 and J is TRBJ1-2; 8 bases agree with TRBD1. The CDR3 has 14 residues. Unmatched junction bases numbered 6, after V lost 5 bases and J lost 4 bases. The germline CDR1 and CDR2 sequences are LNHDA and SQIVND (reference sequence). The CDR3 DNA follows: TGTGCCAGTAGTGTGGGACAGGAGGTCTATGGCTACACCTTC. This sequence encodes CASSVGQEVYGYTF.

CDR3 residues: CASSVQRGSTNEKLFF. The CDR3 nucleotides are TGTGCCAGCAGTGTACAAAGGGGGTCAACTAATGAAAAACTGTTTTTT. The V gene is TRBV27, the J gene TRBJ1-4; perhaps TRBD1 as D (6 bases). CDR3 length: 16 residues. Looked up from germline, CDR1 is MNHEY and CDR2 is SMNVEV (reference sequence). V lost 5 bases, J lost 0 bases, and 13 bases lay in between.

A few counts support this clone. This sequence joins TRBV6-4 and TRBJ2-1; 8 nucleotides match TRBD1. V was pared by 0 bases and J by 6 bases, with 4 bases of the junction left unmatched. Germline CDR1 and CDR2: MRHNA and SNTAGT. The CDR3 has 15 amino acids. In nucleotides, the CDR3 is TGTGCCAGCAGTGACTCGACCAGGGGGCCCAATGAGCAGTTCTTC. This encodes CASSDSTRGPNEQFF.

This chain uses TRBV7-2 with TRBJ2-7; TRBD1 matches at 7 bases. With 0 bases clipped from V and 0 bases from J, the junction kept 2 bases outside the gene matches. The CDR3 extends over 15 amino acids. The germline gives CDR1 SGHTA, CDR2 FQGNSA. CDR3 in DNA: TGTGCCAGCAGCTTAGCGACAGGGAGCTCCTACGAGCAGTACTTC. This sequence encodes CASSLATGSSYEQYF.

The gene calls are TRBV19 and TRBJ1-6; tentative D call: TRBD1 (6 bases). The length of the CDR3 is 13 residues. Germline assignment: CDR1 LNHDA and CDR2 SQIVND (reference sequence). V dropped 5 bases and J dropped 10 bases, with 12 bases sitting between them. The chain's CDR3 is CASSGRQASPLHF. The CDR3 DNA is TGTGCCAGTAGTGGTCGACAGGCGTCACCCCTCCACTTT.

V and J are TRBV6-1 and TRBJ1-5; possibly TRBD1 for D (5 bases). The germline gives CDR1 MNHNS, CDR2 SASEGT. This CDR3 has 16 amino acids. The ends were cut back, 1 base at V and 2 bases at J, with 12 bases in the middle. CDR3 loop: CASSEGAGLGNQPQHF. The CDR3 nucleotides are TGTGCCAGCAGTGAAGGGGCAGGGTTGGGCAATCAGCCCCAGCATTTT.

The count of this clone is one. The V gene is TRBV7-2, the J gene TRBJ1-1; TRBD1 might be the D (6 bases). Per germline, CDR1 SGHTA and CDR2 FQGNSA. The germline V and J ends were trimmed by 0 bases and 5 bases, with 7 bases remaining between them. The CDR3 spans 13 residues. CDR3 bases: TGTGCCAGCAGCTTAGCGAGGGGGACTGAAGCTTTCTTT. Amino acids: CASSLARGTEAFF. The entire variable domain, with the rest obtained from reference TRBV7-2 and TRBJ1-1, is as follows: GAGVSQSPSNKVTEKGKDVELRCDPISGHTALYWYRQSLGQGLEFLIYFQGNSAPDKSGLPSDRFSAERTGGSVSTLTIQRTQQEDSAVYLCASSLARGTEAFFGQGTRLTVV.

The CDR3 here is CASSLRPLQESSYNEQFF. As DNA, the CDR3 is TGTGCCAGCAGCTTAAGGCCCTTACAGGAGAGCTCCTACAATGAGCAGTTCTTC. The chain employs TRBV7-3 and TRBJ2-1, with a possible D match to TRBD1 (5 bases). The V gene's germline CDR1 is SGHTA and CDR2 FQGTGA. This CDR3 contains 18 residues. The germline V and J ends were trimmed by 1 base and 0 bases, with 16 bases remaining between them.

V is TRBV30 and J is TRBJ1-1, with 9 bases lining up with TRBD1. This CDR3 spans 14 amino acids. Per germline, CDR1 GTSNPN and CDR2 SVGIG (reference sequence). The V gene end was trimmed by 0 bases and the J gene end by 3 bases; junction bases not matched to a gene: 2. The CDR3 sequence: CAWSVGDRDTEAFF. In DNA, the CDR3 is TGTGCCTGGAGTGTAGGGGACAGGGACACTGAAGCTTTCTTT.

In its sample, this clone was seen once. The chain has TRBV7-8 and TRBJ1-1; D is unresolved. Trimming removed 2 bases at V and 3 bases at J, with 16 bases between. Germline V lookup: CDR1 SGHVS, CDR2 FQNEAQ. There are 16 residues in the CDR3. In DNA form, the CDR3 reads TGTGCCAGCAGCTTACTCCCGATACGTAGAGACACTGAAGCTTTCTTT. Translation: CASSLLPIRRDTEAFF. Using reference TRBV7-8 and TRBJ1-1 for the parts outside the CDR3, the full variable domain is GAGVSQSPRYKVAKRGQDVALRCDPISGHVSLFWYQQALGQGPEFLTYFQNEAQLDKSGLPSDRFFAERPEGSVSTLKIQRTQQEDSAVYLCASSLLPIRRDTEAFFGQGTRLTVV.

The V call is TRBV18, the J call TRBJ1-1; 7 bases map to TRBD1. The ends lost 3 bases at V and 4 bases at J; junction bases unmatched: 5. The CDR3 runs to 14 residues. CDR1 and CDR2 from the germline V gene are KGHSH and LQKENI. This CDR3 reads CASSPGQPVTEAFF. The CDR3 DNA reads as TGTGCCAGCTCACCGGGACAGCCGGTCACTGAAGCTTTCTTT.

This clone was detected only once. V and J are TRBV25-1 and TRBJ2-3; TRBD1 is a possible D gene (6 bases). Germline CDR1 and CDR2: MGHDK and SYGVNS. V lost 8 bases and J lost 0, with 12 bases in between. CDR3 length equals 14 residues. The CDR3, as DNA: TGTGCCAGCGCCGGACAGATTAGCACAGATACGCAGTATTTT. This translates into CASAGQISTDTQYF.

This sequence joins TRBV28 and TRBJ1-5, with TRBD1 matching 9 bases. The CDR3 loop spans 15 amino acids. Per germline, CDR1 MDHEN and CDR2 SYDVKM. J was trimmed by 5 bases and V by 4 bases; bases with no gene match: 6. The CDR3 protein is CASSSTGTGYQPQHF. CDR3 bases: TGTGCCAGCAGTTCCACCGGGACAGGGTATCAGCCCCAGCATTTT.